These T cell receptor beta chains were read from a single sample in a study of cytomegalovirus exposure and HLA in healthy donors. Sequenced by immunoSEQ multiplex PCR; TCRdb stores in-frame clones only, minus some. Among about 120,000 clones listed, roughly 89% were seen once. Sample: PBMCs. These receptor sequences come from a woman under 30 in good health and CMV-seronegative. The CDR3 runs from the conserved cysteine through the conserved F or W. D genes are given only for firm matches. Rows give clone size only sometimes, using once, few, many, or a class for an expanded clone.

clone size	V gene	J gene	D gene	CDR3 DNA	CDR3 protein
-	TRBV5-1	TRBJ1-2	-	TGCGCCAGCAGAATTCTACAGGGAAAATTGGGCTACACCTTC	CASRILQGKLGYTF
-	TRBV13	TRBJ1-1	-	TGTGCCAGCAGCGAGGTAGGGGGTCTGAACACTGAAGCTTTCTTT	CASSEVGGLNTEAFF
-	TRBV9	TRBJ1-2	TRBD1	TGTGCCAGCAGCGTAGGCCCCGTCCGAGGGGGCGATGGCTACACCTTC	CASSVGPVRGGDGYTF
-	TRBV10-2	TRBJ1-2	TRBD1	TGCGCCAGCAGATTAACAGGGGGCGACTATGGCTACACCTTC	CASRLTGGDYGYTF
-	TRBV28	TRBJ1-1	-	TGTGCCAGCACCGCCCAGGAAACTGAAGCTTTCTTT	CASTAQETEAFF
-	TRBV5-4	TRBJ2-2	-	TGTGCCAGCAGCTTGTACAGTCAGGACACCGGGGAGCTGTTTTTT	CASSLYSQDTGELFF
-	TRBV10-1	TRBJ1-1	TRBD1	TGCGCCAGCAGGGGGACAGGCGGGAACACTGAAGCTTTCTTT	CASRGTGGNTEAFF
-	TRBV2	TRBJ1-1	-	TGTGCCAGCAGTTTACAGGGCATGAACACTGAAGCTTTCTTT	CASSLQGMNTEAFF
-	TRBV21-1	TRBJ1-3	-	TGTGCCAGCAGCCTCCGGGACAGGGACCGCTCTGGAAACACCATATATTTT	CASSLRDRDRSGNTIYF
once	TRBV18	TRBJ2-2	-	TGTGCCAGCTCACCTTCAAGACAGTCTTACACCGGGGAGCTGTTTTTT	CASSPSRQSYTGELFF
-	TRBV7-9	TRBJ1-2	-	TGTGCCAGCAGCTCTGGACAGCCGTATGGCTACACCTTC	CASSSGQPYGYTF
-	TRBV2	TRBJ2-3	TRBD2	TGTGCCAGCAGTGGTCTGGGACTAGCGGGAGGGCAAGGGTCAGATACGCAGTATTTT	CASSGLGLAGGQGSDTQYF
-	TRBV6-1	TRBJ1-2	-	TGTGCCAGCAAGGAGGGCCCGGCGGGTGGCTACACCTTC	CASKEGPAGGYTF
-	TRBV4-3	TRBJ1-1	-	TGCGCCAGCAGCCACACGGGGAAAGGAGGAGCTTTCTTT	CASSHTGKGGAFF
once	TRBV7-2	TRBJ2-3	TRBD2	TGTGCCAGCAGCTTAACCGGGACTAGCGCAAGCACAGATACGCAGTATTTT	CASSLTGTSASTDTQYF
once	TRBV2	TRBJ2-3	-	TGTGCCAGCCTCGCTGAAGCGGCCGATACGCAGTATTTT	CASLAEAADTQYF
-	TRBV30	TRBJ2-2	-	TGTGCCTGGACTACAGGGTATGCCGGGGAGCTGTTTTTT	CAWTTGYAGELFF
-	TRBV21-1	TRBJ2-7	-	TGTGCCAGCAGCAAAGCATCTAGCGGGAAATACGAGCAGTACTTC	CASSKASSGKYEQYF
-	TRBV27	TRBJ1-6	-	TGTGCCAGCAGCCTACAGGGTCCTAATTCACCCCTCCACTTT	CASSLQGPNSPLHF
-	TRBV30	TRBJ1-1	-	TGTGCCTGGAGTGTACGCACGACTAGGCCCGAAGCTTTCTTT	CAWSVRTTRPEAFF